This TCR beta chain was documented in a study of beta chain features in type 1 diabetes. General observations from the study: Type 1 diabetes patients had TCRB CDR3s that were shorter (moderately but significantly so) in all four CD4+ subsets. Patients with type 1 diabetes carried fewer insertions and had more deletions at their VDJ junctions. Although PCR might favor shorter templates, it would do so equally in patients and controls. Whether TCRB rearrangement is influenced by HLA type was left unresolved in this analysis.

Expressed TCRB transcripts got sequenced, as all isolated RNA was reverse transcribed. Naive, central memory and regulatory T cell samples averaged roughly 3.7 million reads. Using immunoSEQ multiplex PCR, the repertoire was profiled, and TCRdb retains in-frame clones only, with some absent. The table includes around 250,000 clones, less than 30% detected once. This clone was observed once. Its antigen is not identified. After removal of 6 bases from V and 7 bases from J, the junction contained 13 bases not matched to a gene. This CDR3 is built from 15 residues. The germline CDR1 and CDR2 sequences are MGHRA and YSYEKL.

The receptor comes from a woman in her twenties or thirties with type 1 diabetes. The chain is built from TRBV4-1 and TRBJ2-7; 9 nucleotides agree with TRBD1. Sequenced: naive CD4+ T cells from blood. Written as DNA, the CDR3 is TGCGCCAGCAGACACGACAGGGGGTCATTCGGGGAGCAGTACTTC. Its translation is CASRHDRGSFGEQYF.